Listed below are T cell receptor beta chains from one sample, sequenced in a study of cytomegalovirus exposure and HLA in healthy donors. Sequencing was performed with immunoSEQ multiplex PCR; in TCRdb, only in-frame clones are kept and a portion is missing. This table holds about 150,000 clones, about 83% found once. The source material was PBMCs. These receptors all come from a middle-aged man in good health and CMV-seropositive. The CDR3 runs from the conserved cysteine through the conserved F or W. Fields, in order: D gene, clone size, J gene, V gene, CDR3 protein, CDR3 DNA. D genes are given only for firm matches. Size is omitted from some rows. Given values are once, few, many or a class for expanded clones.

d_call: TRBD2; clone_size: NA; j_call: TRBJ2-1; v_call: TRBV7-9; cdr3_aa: CSSSLRGDPAGGPLDEQFF; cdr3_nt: TGTTCCAGCAGCTTGCGGGGGGACCCAGCGGGAGGGCCTTTGGATGAGCAGTTCTTC
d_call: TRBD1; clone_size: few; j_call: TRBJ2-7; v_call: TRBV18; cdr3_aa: CASSEGQGKPYEQYF; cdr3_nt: TGTGCCAGCTCAGAGGGACAGGGGAAACCATACGAGCAGTACTTC
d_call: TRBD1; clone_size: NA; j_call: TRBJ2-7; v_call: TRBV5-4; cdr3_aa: CASSGTGQDLSYEQYF; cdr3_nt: TGTGCCAGCAGCGGAACGGGACAGGACCTTTCCTACGAGCAGTACTTC
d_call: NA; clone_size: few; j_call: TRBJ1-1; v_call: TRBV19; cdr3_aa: CASTQGYGTEAFF; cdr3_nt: TGTGCCAGTACCCAGGGGTACGGCACTGAAGCTTTCTTT
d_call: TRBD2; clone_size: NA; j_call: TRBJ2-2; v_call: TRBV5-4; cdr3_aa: CASSLPSGNAGELFF; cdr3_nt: TGTGCCAGCAGCTTGCCTAGCGGGAACGCCGGGGAGCTGTTTTTT
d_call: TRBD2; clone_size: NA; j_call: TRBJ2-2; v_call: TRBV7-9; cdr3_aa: CASSKRWAGAGTGELFF; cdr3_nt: TGTGCCAGCAGCAAACGGTGGGCGGGAGCGGGCACCGGGGAGCTGTTTTTT
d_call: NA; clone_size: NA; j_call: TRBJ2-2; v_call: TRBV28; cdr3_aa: CASSHPERRIGELFF; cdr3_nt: TGTGCCAGCAGCCACCCGGAAAGGAGAATCGGGGAGCTGTTTTTT
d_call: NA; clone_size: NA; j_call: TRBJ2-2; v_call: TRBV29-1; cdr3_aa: CSVRAGTNTGELFF; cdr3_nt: TGCAGCGTCCGAGCGGGCACGAACACCGGGGAGCTGTTTTTT
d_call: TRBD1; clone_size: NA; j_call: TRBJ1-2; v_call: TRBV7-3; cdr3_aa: CASSTGQGGYGYTF; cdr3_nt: TGTGCCAGCAGCACCGGACAGGGAGGTTATGGCTACACCTTC
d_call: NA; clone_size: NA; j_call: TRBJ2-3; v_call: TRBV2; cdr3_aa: CASRGALATLWDTQYF; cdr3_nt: TGTGCCAGCCGGGGGGCACTAGCTACCCTATGGGATACGCAGTATTTT
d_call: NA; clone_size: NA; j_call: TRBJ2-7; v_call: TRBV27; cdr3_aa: CASSPPGLGSYEQYF; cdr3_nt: TGTGCCAGCAGTCCACCCGGACTCGGGTCCTACGAGCAGTACTTC
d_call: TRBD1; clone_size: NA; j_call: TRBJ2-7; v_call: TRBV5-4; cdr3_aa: CASSSRTGSYEQYF; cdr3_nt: TGTGCCAGCAGTTCAAGGACAGGGAGCTACGAGCAGTACTTC
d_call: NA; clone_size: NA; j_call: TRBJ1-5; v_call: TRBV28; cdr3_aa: CASSFIGGRSNQPQHF; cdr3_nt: TGTGCCAGCAGTTTCATCGGCGGCCGGAGCAATCAGCCCCAGCATTTT
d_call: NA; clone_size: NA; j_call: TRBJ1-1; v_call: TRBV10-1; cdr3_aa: CASSALQGNTEAFF; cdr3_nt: TGCGCCAGCAGTGCTCTACAGGGAAATACTGAAGCTTTCTTT
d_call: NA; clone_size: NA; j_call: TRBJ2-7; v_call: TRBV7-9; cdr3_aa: CASSLDGPYEQYF; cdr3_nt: TGTGCCAGCAGCTTAGACGGTCCCTACGAGCAGTACTTC
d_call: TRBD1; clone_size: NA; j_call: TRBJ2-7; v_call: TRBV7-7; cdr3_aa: CASSLGQGATYEQYF; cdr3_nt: TGTGCCAGCAGCTTGGGACAGGGGGCCACCTACGAGCAGTACTTC
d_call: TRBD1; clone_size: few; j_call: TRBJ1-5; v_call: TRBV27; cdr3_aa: CASSWDRCNQPQHF; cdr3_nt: TGTGCCAGCAGCTGGGACAGGTGCAATCAGCCCCAGCATTTT
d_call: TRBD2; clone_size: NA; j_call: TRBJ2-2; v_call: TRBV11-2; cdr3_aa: CASSLLSGRRTGELFF; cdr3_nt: TGTGCCAGCAGCTTGCTAAGCGGGAGGCGAACCGGGGAGCTGTTTTTT
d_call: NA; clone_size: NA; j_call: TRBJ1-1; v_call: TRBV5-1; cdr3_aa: CASSSGERTEAFF; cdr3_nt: TGCGCCAGCAGCTCGGGGGAGAGGACTGAAGCTTTCTTT
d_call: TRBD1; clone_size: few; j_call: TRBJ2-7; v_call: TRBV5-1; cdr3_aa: CASSRQGADSPYEQYF; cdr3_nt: TGCGCCAGCAGCAGACAGGGGGCGGACTCTCCCTACGAGCAGTACTTC
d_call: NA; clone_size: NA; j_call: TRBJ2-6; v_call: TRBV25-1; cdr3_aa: CASSEWRPSGANVLTF; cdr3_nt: TGTGCCAGCAGTGAATGGAGACCGTCTGGGGCCAACGTCCTGACTTTC
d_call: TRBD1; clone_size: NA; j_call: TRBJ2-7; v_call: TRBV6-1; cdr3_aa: CASSALGTGYEQYF; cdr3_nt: TGTGCCAGCAGTGCTTTAGGGACAGGCTACGAGCAGTACTTC
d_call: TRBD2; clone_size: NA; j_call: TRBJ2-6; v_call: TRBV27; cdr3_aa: CASTQWGLAGRWANVLTF; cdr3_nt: TGTGCCAGCACCCAGTGGGGACTAGCGGGGCGGTGGGCCAACGTCCTGACTTTC
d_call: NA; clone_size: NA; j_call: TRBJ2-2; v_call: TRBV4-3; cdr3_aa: CASSQVGGFPGELFF; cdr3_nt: TGCGCCAGCAGCCAAGTCGGCGGGTTTCCCGGGGAGCTGTTTTTT
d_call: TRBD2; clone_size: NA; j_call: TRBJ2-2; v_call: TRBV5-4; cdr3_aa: CASSQGLASQAGTGELFF; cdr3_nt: TGTGCCAGCAGTCAGGGACTAGCGAGTCAGGCGGGCACCGGGGAGCTGTTTTTT
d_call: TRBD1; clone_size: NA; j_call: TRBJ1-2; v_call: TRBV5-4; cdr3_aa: CASSSQTTDRANYGYTF; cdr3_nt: TGTGCCAGCAGCTCGCAGACGACAGACAGGGCTAACTATGGCTACACCTTC
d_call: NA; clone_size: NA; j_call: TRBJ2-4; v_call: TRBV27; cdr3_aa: CASSLGSLGSSIQYF; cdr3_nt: TGTGCCAGCAGTTTAGGGTCATTAGGGTCTAGCATTCAGTACTTC
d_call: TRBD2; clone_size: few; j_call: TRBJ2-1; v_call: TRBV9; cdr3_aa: CASSDSGGRLNEQFF; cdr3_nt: TGTGCCAGCAGCGATAGCGGGGGCCGCCTCAATGAGCAGTTCTTC
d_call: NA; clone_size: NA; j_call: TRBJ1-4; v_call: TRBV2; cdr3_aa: CASSDPQFRNEKLFF; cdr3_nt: TGTGCCAGCAGTGACCCCCAGTTCCGAAATGAAAAACTGTTTTTT
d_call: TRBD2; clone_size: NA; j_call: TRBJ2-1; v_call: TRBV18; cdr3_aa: CASSALAGTYNEQFF; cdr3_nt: TGTGCCAGCTCAGCACTAGCGGGGACGTACAATGAGCAGTTCTTC
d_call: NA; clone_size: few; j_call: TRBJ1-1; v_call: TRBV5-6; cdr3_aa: CASSPNGVMVTEAFF; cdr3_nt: TGTGCCAGCAGCCCGAACGGGGTAATGGTTACTGAAGCTTTCTTT
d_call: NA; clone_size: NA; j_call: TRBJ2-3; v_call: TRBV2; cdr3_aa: CASSERAGSADTQYF; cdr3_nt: TGTGCCAGCAGTGAAAGGGCAGGGTCGGCAGATACGCAGTATTTT
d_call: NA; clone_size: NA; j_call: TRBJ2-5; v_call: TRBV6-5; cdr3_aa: CASGTVGGKETQYF; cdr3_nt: TGTGCCAGCGGGACCGTTGGGGGGAAAGAGACCCAGTACTTC
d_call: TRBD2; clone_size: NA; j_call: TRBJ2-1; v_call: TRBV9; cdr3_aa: CASSVVSGYEQFF; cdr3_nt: TGTGCCAGCAGCGTTGTTAGCGGGTATGAGCAGTTCTTC
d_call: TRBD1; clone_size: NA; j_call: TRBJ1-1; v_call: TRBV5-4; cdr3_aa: CASSLADRVTEAFF; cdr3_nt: TGTGCCAGCAGCTTGGCCGACAGGGTCACTGAAGCTTTCTTT
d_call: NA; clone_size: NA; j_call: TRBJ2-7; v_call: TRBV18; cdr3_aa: CASSPGGETSPISYEQYF; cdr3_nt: TGTGCCAGCTCGCCAGGGGGGGAGACTAGCCCCATCTCCTACGAGCAGTACTTC
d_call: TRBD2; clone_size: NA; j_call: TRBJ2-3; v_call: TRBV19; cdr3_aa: CASSPSGSWADTQYF; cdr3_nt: TGTGCCAGTAGTCCCAGCGGGAGTTGGGCAGATACGCAGTATTTT
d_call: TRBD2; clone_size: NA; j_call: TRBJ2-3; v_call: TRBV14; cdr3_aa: CASSQDSGPFTFTDTQYF; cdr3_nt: TGTGCCAGCAGCCAAGATAGCGGGCCGTTCACATTCACAGATACGCAGTATTTT
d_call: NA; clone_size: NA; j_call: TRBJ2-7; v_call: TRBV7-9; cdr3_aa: CASSSHGANYEQYF; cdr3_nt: TGTGCCAGCAGCTCTCATGGGGCTAACTACGAGCAGTACTTC
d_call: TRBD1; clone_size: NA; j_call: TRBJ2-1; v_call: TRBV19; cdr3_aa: CATTRQGGNEQFF; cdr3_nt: TGTGCCACCACCCGACAGGGGGGCAATGAGCAGTTCTTC
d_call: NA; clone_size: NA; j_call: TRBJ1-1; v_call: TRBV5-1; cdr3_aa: CASSLAGDEAFF; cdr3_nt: TGCGCCAGCAGCTTAGCGGGGGATGAAGCTTTCTTT
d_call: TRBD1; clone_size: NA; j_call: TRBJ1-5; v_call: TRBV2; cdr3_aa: CASKGQSNQPQHF; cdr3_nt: TGTGCCAGCAAGGGACAGAGCAATCAGCCCCAGCATTTT
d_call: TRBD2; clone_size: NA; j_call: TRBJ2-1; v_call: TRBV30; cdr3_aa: CACKVSGRAYEQFF; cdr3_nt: TGTGCCTGTAAAGTAAGCGGGAGGGCGTATGAGCAGTTCTTC
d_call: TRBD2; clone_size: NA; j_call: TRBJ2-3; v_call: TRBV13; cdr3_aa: CASSSLLAGTDTQYF; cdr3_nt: TGTGCCAGCAGCTCTCTCCTAGCGGGCACAGATACGCAGTATTTT
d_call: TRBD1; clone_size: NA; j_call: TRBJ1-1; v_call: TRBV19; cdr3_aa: CASSIPGQATEAFF; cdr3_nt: TGTGCCAGTAGTATACCGGGACAGGCGACTGAAGCTTTCTTT
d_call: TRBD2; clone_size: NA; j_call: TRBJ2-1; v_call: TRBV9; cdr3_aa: CASSVTSEPYNEQFF; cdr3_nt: TGTGCCAGCAGCGTTACTAGCGAGCCCTACAATGAGCAGTTCTTC
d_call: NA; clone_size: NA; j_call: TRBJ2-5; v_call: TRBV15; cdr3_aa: CATSRTGWETQYF; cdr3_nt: TGTGCCACCAGCAGAACAGGGTGGGAGACCCAGTACTTC
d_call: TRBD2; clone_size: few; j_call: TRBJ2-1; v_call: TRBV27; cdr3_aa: CASSLEPSGDEQFF; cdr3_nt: TGTGCCAGCAGTTTAGAACCTAGCGGGGATGAGCAGTTCTTC
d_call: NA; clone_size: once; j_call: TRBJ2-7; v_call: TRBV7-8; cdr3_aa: CASSLRGANHEQYF; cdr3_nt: TGTGCCAGCAGCTTACGGGGGGCCAACCACGAGCAGTACTTC
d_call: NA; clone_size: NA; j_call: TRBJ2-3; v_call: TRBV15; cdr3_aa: CATSRGLWERRADTQYF; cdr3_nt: TGTGCCACCAGCAGAGGTTTGTGGGAGAGGAGGGCAGATACGCAGTATTTT
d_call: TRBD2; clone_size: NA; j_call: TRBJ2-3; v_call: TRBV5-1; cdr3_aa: CASSNRLAGLADTQYF; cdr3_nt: TGCGCCAGCAGCAACAGACTAGCGGGTCTTGCAGATACGCAGTATTTT
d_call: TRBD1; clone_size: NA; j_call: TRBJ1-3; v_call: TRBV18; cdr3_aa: CASSTGHGTAGNTIYF; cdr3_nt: TGTGCCAGCTCAACGGGACACGGGACAGCTGGAAACACCATATATTTT
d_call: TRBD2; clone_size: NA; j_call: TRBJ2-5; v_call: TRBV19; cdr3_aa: CASSPWTSGTETQYF; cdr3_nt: TGTGCCAGTAGTCCATGGACTAGCGGGACCGAGACCCAGTACTTC
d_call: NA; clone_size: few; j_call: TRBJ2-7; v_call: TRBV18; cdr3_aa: CASSPKQGLGYEQYF; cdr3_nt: TGTGCCAGCTCACCCAAACAGGGCCTGGGGTACGAGCAGTACTTC
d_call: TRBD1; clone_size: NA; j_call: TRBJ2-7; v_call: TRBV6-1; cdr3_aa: CASSEEGTGGYEQYF; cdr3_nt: TGTGCCAGCAGTGAGGAGGGGACAGGGGGCTACGAGCAGTACTTC
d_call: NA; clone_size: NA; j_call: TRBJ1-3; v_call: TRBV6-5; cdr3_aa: CASQEYSGNTIYF; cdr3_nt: TGTGCCAGCCAGGAATACTCTGGAAACACCATATATTTT
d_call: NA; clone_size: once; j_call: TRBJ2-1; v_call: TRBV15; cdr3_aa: CATSSRRGSRDNEQFF; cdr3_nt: TGTGCCACCAGCTCTCGACGGGGGAGTCGGGACAATGAGCAGTTCTTC
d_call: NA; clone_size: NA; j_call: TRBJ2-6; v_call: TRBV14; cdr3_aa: CASSRQVSGANVLTF; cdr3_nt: TGTGCCAGCAGCCGACAAGTCTCTGGGGCCAACGTCCTGACTTTC
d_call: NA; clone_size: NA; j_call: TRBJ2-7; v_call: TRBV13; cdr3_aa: CASSLMEPPYEQYF; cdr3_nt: TGTGCCAGCAGCTTGATGGAGCCTCCCTACGAGCAGTACTTC
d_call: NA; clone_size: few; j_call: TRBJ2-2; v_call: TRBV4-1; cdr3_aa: CASSQGQGGNTGELFF; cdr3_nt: TGCGCCAGCAGCCAAGGGCAGGGGGGGAACACCGGGGAGCTGTTTTTT